Below, 3 T cell receptor beta chains from the same sample are listed, as sequenced in a study of cytomegalovirus exposure and HLA in healthy donors. PCR primers comprised 60 Vbeta and 13 Jbeta primers. Assay: immunoSEQ multiplex PCR; the TCRdb copy retains only in-frame clones and omits some. The sample shows under 90,000 clones, about 80% of them seen only once. The sample comprised PBMCs. The receptors originated from a middle-aged man in good health and CMV-seropositive.

There are a few counts of this clone. The chain combines TRBV29-1 with TRBJ1-3; 11 bases map to TRBD1. V shed 6 bases, J shed 0 bases, and the junction held 1 base outside the gene matches. The CDR3 has 14 residues. Germline-derived CDR1 and CDR2 are SQVTM and ANQGSEA. In DNA form, the CDR3 reads TGCAGCGTAGGGACAGGGGGCTCTGGAAACACCATATATTTT. This codes for CSVGTGGSGNTIYF.

This chain joins TRBV6-4 and TRBJ2-1; 10 nucleotides match TRBD2. The J segment lost 9 bases and the V segment lost 3 bases, leaving 2 bases of the junction unmatched. Germline lookup yields CDR1 MRHNA and CDR2 SNTAGT. The CDR3 contains 13 residues. CDR3 in amino acids: CASSDRTSGEQFF. As DNA, the CDR3 is TGTGCCAGCAGTGATCGGACTAGCGGTGAGCAGTTCTTC.

The table lists this clone with a few counts. The sample carries other DNA sequences with the same CDR3. The chain links TRBV18 to TRBJ2-5, with TRBD1 matching over 9 bases. CDR1 and CDR2 (germline): KGHSH, LQKENI. This CDR3 spans 13 amino acids. V gave up 3 bases and J gave up 5 bases; unmatched junction bases: 1. The CDR3, as DNA: TGTGCCAGCTCACCGGGACAGGGTGAGACCCAGTACTTC. This codes for CASSPGQGETQYF.